The 5 T cell receptor beta chains presented below share a single source sample, sequenced in a study of cytomegalovirus exposure and HLA in healthy donors. This PCR relied on a set of 60 Vbeta primers and 13 Jbeta primers. Only in-frame clones appear in the TCRdb table, and some are missing; sequencing was by immunoSEQ multiplex PCR. Recorded for this sample: 80,000 to 95,000 clones. The sequenced sample consisted of PBMCs. The receptor set was obtained from a man in his forties or fifties in good health and CMV-seropositive.

The chain recombines TRBV19 with TRBJ1-2; a possible D gene is TRBD1 (6 bases). The germline V and J ends were trimmed by 5 bases and 4 bases, with 17 bases remaining between them. Germline-derived CDR1 and CDR2 are LNHDA and SQIVND (reference sequence). CDR3 length: 15 residues. This CDR3 reads CASSADRLLFYGYTF. The CDR3 bases are TGTGCCAGTAGTGCCGACAGGCTCCTTTTCTATGGCTACACCTTC.

The chain joins TRBV11-3 to TRBJ1-2; D is possibly TRBD1 (5 bases). Germline V CDR1 and CDR2: SGHNT, YENEEA. Trimming removed 10 bases at V and 6 bases at J, with 15 bases between. This CDR3 is built from 12 residues. The DNA of the CDR3 is TGTGCCACCGGGGGGATCGGGCATGGCTACACCTTC. It yields the protein CATGGIGHGYTF.

The V gene is TRBV6-5, the J gene TRBJ1-1, with TRBD1 identical over 9 bases. V shed 7 bases, J shed 13 bases, and the junction held 13 bases outside the gene matches. Germline CDR1 and CDR2: MNHEY and SVGAGI. The CDR3 length is 13 residues. The CDR3 sequence: CASTERGRTGVFF. CDR3 DNA: TGTGCCAGCACCGAAAGGGGGAGGACAGGGGTTTTCTTT.

The chain employs TRBV13 and TRBJ1-2, with unresolved D. The ends were cut back, 5 bases at V and 0 bases at J, with 13 bases in the middle. This CDR3 spans 15 amino acids. Germline-derived CDR1 and CDR2 are PRHDT and FYEKMQ (reference sequence). CDR3 amino acids: CASSKTPVANYGYTF. Here the CDR3 DNA reads TGTGCCAGCAGCAAGACACCGGTAGCTAACTATGGCTACACCTTC.

The chain's CDR3 is CASSIPRTSGTFYNEQFF. CDR3 nucleotide sequence: TGTGCCAGTAGTATCCCCAGGACTAGCGGGACCTTCTACAATGAGCAGTTCTTC. This rearrangement joins TRBV19 to TRBJ2-1; 12 bases agree with TRBD2. The CDR3 extends over 18 amino acids. Trimming took 3 bases from V and 3 from J; bases not matched to a gene: 9. CDR1 is LNHDA and CDR2 is SQIVND in the germline V gene (reference sequence).